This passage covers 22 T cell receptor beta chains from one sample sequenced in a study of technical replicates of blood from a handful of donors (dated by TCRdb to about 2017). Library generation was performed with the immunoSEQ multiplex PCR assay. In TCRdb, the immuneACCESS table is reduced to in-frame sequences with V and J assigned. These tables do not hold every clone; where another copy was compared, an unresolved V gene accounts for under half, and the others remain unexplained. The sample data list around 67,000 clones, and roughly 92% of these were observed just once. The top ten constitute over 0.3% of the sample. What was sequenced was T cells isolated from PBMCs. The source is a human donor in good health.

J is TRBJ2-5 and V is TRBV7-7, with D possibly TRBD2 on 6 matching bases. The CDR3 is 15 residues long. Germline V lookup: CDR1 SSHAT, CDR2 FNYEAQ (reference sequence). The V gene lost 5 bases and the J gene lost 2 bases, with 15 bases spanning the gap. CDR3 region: CASSPGLNFQETQYF. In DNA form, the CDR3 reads TGTGCCAGCAGCCCTGGACTAAACTTTCAAGAGACCCAGTACTTC. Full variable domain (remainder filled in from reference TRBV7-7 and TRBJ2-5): GAGVSQSPRYKVTKRGQDVTLRCDPISSHATLYWYQQALGQGPEFLTYFNYEAQPDKSGLPSDRFSAERPEGSISTLTIQRTEQRDSAMYRCASSPGLNFQETQYFGPGTRLLVL.

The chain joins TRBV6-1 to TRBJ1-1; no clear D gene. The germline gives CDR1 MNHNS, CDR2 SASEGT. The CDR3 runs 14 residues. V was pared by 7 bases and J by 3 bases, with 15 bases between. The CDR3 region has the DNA TGTGCCAGCACCGAGCGACTGGAGTACACTGAAGCTTTCTTT. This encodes CASTERLEYTEAFF.

The CDR3 is CASSPPGGFGQPQHF. CDR3 DNA: TGTGCCAGCAGCCCCCCTGGGGGGTTTGGCCAGCCCCAGCATTTT. The gene calls are TRBV14 and TRBJ1-5, with a weak D call TRBD1 (5 bases). V lost 4 bases, J lost 7 bases, and 17 bases lay in between. Germline V gene data show CDR1 as SGHDN and CDR2 as FVKESK. The length of the CDR3 is 15 residues.

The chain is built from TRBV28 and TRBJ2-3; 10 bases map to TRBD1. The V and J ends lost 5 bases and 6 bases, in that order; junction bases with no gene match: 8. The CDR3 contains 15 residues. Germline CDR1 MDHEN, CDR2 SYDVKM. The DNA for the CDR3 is TGTGCCAGCAGTCTCGACAGGGGGCTCTCGGATACGCAGTATTTT. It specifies CASSLDRGLSDTQYF.

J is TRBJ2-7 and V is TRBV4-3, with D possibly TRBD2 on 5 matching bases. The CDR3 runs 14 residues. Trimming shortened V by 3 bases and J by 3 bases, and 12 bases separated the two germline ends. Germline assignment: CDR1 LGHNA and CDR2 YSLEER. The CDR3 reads CASSQHDRDYEQYF. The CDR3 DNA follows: TGCGCCAGCAGCCAGCACGACCGGGACTACGAGCAGTACTTC.

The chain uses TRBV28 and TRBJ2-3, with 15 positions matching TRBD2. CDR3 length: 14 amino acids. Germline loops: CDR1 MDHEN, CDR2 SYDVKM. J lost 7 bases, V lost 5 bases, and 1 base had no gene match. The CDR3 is CASSGLAGGHTQYF. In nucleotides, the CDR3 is TGTGCCAGCAGTGGACTAGCGGGAGGGCATACGCAGTATTTT.

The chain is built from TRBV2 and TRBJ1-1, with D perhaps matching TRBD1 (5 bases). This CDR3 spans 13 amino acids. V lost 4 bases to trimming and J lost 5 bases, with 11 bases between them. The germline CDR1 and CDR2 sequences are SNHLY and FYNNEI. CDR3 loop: CASSVEQATEAFF. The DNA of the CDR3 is TGTGCCAGCAGTGTAGAACAGGCAACTGAAGCTTTCTTT.

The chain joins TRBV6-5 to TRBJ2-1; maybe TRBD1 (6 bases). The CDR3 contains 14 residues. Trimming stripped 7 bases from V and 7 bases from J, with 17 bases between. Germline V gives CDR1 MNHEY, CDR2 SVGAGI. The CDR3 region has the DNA TGTGCCAGCATCGGTGTAGGGGGTAGGAATGAGCAGTTCTTC. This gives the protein CASIGVGGRNEQFF.

The CDR3 region is CASQGNTGELFF. As DNA, the CDR3 is TGTGCCAGCCAGGGGAACACCGGGGAGCTGTTTTTT. The gene calls are TRBV7-9 and TRBJ2-2, with D tentatively TRBD1 (5 bases). V was shortened by 8 bases and J by 1 base, with 5 bases between the two germline ends. The CDR3 contains 12 residues. CDR1 is SEHNR and CDR2 is FQNEAQ in the germline V gene (reference sequence).

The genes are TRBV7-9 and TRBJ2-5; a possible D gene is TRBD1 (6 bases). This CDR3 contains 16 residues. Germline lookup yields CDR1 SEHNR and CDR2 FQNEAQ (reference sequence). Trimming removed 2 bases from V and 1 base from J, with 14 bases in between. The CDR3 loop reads CASSLLEDSVQETQYF. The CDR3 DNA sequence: TGTGCCAGCAGCTTACTTGAGGACAGCGTCCAAGAGACCCAGTACTTC.

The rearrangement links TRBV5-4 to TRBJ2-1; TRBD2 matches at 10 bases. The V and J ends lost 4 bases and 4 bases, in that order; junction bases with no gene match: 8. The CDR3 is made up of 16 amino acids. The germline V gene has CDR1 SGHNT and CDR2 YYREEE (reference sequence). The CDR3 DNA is TGTGCCAGCAGCCTTAGAACTAGCGGGAAATACAATGAGCAGTTCTTC. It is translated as CASSLRTSGKYNEQFF.

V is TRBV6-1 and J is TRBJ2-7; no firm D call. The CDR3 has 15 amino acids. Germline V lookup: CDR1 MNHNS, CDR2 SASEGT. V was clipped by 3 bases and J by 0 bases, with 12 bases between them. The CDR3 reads CASSEPAFSSYEQYF. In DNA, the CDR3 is TGTGCCAGCAGTGAGCCTGCTTTTAGCTCCTACGAGCAGTACTTC.

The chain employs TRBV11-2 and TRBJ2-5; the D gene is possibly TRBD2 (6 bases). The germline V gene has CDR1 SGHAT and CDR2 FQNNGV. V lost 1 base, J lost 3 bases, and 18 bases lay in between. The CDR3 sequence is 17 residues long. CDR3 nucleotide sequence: TGTGCCAGCAGCTTAGGGGGAAGATATCAGCGGGAAGAGACCCAGTACTTC. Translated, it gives CASSLGGRYQREETQYF.

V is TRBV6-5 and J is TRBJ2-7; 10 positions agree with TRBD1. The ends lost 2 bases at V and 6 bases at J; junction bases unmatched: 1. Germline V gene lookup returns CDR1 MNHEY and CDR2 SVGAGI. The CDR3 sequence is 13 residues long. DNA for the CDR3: TGTGCCAGCAGTTACGGGACAGGGGTCGAGCAGTACTTC. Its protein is CASSYGTGVEQYF.

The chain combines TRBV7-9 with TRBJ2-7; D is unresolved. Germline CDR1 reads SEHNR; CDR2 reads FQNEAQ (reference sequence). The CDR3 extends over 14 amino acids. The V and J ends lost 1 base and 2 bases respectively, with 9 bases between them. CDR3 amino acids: CASSLGYRAYEQYF. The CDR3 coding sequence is TGTGCCAGCAGCTTAGGCTACCGTGCCTACGAGCAGTACTTC.

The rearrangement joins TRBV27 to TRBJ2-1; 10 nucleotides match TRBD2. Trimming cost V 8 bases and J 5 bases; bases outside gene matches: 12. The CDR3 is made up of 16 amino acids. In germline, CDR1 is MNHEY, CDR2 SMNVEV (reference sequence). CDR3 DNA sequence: TGTGCCAGCTCATCACTAGCGGGACCTCTAGACAATGAGCAGTTCTTC. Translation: CASSSLAGPLDNEQFF.

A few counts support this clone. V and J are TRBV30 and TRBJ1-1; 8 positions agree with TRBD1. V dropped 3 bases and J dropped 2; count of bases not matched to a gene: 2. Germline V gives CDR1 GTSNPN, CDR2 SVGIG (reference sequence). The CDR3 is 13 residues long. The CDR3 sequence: CAWRDRANTEAFF. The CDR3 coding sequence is TGTGCCTGGAGGGACAGGGCCAACACTGAAGCTTTCTTT.

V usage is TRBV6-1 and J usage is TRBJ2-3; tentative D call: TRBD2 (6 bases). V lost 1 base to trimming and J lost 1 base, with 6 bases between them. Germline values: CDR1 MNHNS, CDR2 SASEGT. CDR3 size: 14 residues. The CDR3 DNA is TGTGCCAGCAGTGAAGGGGGGGGCACAGATACGCAGTATTTT. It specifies CASSEGGGTDTQYF.

The CDR3, as DNA: TGCAGCGTTGGGGGCGGTGGAAACACCATATATTTT. Residues: CSVGGGGNTIYF. This chain joins TRBV29-1 and TRBJ1-3; tentatively, D is TRBD1 (5 bases). The CDR3 loop spans 12 amino acids. Germline-derived CDR1 and CDR2 are SQVTM and ANQGSEA. V was cut by 4 bases and J by 3 bases, with 7 bases left in between.

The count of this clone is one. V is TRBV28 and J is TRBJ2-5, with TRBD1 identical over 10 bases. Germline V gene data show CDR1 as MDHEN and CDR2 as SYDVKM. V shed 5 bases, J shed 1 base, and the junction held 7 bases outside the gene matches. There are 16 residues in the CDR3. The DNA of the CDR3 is TGTGCCAGCAGTGTTGGGACAGGGGTATCCCAAGAGACCCAGTACTTC. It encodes CASSVGTGVSQETQYF.

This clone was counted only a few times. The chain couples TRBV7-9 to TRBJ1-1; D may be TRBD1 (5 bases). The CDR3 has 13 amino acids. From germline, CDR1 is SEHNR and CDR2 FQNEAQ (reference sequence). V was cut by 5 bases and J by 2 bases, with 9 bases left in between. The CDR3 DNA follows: TGTGCCAGCAGCCTCGACAGTAACACTGAAGCTTTCTTT. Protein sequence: CASSLDSNTEAFF.

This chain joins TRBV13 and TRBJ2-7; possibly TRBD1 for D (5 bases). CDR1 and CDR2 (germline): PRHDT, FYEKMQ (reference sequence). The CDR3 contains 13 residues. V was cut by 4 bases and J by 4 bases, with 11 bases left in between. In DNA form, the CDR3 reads TGTGCCAGCAGCTCCACTCAGGGTTACGAGCAGTACTTC. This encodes CASSSTQGYEQYF. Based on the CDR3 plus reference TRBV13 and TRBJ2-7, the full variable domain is AAGVIQSPRHLIKEKRETATLKCYPIPRHDTVYWYQQGPGQDPQFLISFYEKMQSDKGSIPDRFSAQQFSDYHSELNMSSLELGDSALYFCASSSTQGYEQYFGPGTRLTVT.